This TCR beta chain emerged from a study of Ad26.COV2.S vaccination and SARS-CoV-2 variants. Study information: Administration of Ad26.COV2.S was intramuscular, either once or twice 56 days apart.

Profiled with immunoSEQ multiplex PCR; TCRdb holds only in-frame clones, not every one. This sample yields 400,000 or so clones, of which 88% are seen a single time; approximately 3.7% belongs to the top ten. Regarding treatment: some 20 received Ad26.COV2.S at low or high dose, single or two shots; roughly five received placebo; per-sample allocation not given. Collection of samples fell on day 63 after the first vaccine or placebo injection. V gave up 5 bases and J gave up 0 bases; unmatched junction bases: 3. Germline assignment: CDR1 MNHEY and CDR2 SVGAGI. CDR3 length: 15 amino acids. The receptor comes from a person between 18 and 65 years old who received the Ad26.COV2.S COVID-19 vaccine or a placebo. The specimen was peripheral blood, collected in a trial of Ad26.COV2.S vaccine versus placebo. The chain links TRBV6-5 to TRBJ2-1, with 8 bases matching TRBD1. DNA for the CDR3: TGTGCCAGCAGTCCCGACAGGGGCTCCTACAATGAGCAGTTCTTC. Translation gives CASSPDRGSYNEQFF.